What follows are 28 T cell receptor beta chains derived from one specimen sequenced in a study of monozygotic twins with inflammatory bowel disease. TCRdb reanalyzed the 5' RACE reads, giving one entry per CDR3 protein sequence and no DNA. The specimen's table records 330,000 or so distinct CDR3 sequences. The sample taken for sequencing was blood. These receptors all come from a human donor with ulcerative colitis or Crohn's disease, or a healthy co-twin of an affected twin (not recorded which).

The CDR3 loop is CASSLRQGQGILQETQYF. The chain joins TRBV5-1 to TRBJ2-5; TCRdb indicates TRBD1, and absent DNA this call remains unverified. The germline gives CDR1 SGHRS, CDR2 YFSETQ. This CDR3 has 18 residues. Drawing the rest from reference TRBV5-1 and TRBJ2-5, the complete variable domain is KAGVTQTPRYLIKTRGQQVTLSCSPISGHRSVSWYQQTPGQGLQFLFEYFSETQRNKGNFPGRFSGRQFSNSRSEMNVSTLELGDSALYLCASSLRQGQGILQETQYFGPGTRLLVL.

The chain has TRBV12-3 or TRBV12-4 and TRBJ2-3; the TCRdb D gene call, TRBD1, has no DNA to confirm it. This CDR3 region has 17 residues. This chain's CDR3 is CASRLFPGGGGQDTQYF.

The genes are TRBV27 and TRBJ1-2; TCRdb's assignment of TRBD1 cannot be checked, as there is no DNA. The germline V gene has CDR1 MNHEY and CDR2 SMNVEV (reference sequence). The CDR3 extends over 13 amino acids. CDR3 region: CASSLYRGHGYTF.

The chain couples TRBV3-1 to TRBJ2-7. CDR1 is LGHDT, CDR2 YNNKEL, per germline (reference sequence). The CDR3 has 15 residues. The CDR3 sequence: CASSQRLGSLYEQYF.

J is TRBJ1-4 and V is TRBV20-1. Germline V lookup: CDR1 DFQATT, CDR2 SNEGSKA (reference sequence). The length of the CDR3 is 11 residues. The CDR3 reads CSARPREKLFF.

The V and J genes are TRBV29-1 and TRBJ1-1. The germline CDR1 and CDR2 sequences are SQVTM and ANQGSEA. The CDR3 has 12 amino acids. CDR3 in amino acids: CSVDKGGTEAFF. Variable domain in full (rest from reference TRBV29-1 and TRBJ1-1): SAVISQKPSRDICQRGTSLTIQCQVDSQVTMMFWYRQQPGQSLTLIATANQGSEATYESGFVIDKFPISRPNLTFSTLTVSNMSPEDSSIYLCSVDKGGTEAFFGQGTRLTVV.

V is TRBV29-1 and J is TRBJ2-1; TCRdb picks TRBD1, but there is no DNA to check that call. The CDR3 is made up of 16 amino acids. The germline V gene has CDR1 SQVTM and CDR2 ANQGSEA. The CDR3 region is CSVERGRSLSYNEQFF.

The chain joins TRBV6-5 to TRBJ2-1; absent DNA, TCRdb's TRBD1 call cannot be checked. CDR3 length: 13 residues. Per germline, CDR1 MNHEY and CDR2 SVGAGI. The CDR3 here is CASRTGTYNEQFF.

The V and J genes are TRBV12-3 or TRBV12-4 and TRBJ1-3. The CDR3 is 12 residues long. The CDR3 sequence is CASSPRENTIYF.

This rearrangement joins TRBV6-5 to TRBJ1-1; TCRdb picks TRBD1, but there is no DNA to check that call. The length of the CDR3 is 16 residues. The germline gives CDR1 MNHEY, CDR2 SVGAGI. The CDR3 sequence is CASSYGTGRVNTEAFF.

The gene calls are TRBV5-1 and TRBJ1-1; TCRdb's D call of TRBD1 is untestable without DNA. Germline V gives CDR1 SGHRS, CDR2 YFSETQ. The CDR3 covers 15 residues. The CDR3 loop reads CASSRSGTGDTEAFF.

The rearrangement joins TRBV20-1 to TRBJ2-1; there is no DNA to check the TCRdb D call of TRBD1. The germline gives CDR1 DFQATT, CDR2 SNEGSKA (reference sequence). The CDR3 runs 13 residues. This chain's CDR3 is CSAPGGQINEQFF.

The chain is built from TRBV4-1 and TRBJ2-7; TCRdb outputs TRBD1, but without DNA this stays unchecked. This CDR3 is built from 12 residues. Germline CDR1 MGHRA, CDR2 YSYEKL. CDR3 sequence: CASSQPGSGQYF.

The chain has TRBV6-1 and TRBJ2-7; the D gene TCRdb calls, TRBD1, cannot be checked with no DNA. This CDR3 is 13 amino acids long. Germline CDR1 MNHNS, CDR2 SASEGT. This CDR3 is CASSPQGAGEQYF.

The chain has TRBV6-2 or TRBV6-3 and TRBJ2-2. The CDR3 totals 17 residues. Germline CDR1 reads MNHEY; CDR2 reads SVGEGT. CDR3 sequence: CASSRTAATGSTGELFF.

This CDR3 is CATSDWTDTYQGYTF. The rearrangement joins TRBV24-1 to TRBJ1-2; TCRdb indicates TRBD1, and absent DNA this call remains unverified. Germline V CDR1 and CDR2: KGHDR, SFDVKD. The CDR3 length is 15 residues.

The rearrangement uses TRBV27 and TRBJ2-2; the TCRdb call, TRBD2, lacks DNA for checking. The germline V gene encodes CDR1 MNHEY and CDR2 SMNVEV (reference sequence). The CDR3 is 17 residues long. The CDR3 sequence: CASSPELPGVNTGELFF.

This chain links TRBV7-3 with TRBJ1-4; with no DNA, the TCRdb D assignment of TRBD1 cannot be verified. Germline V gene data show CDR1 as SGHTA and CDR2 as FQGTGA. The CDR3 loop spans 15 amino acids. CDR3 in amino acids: CASSLRGAPEEKLFF.

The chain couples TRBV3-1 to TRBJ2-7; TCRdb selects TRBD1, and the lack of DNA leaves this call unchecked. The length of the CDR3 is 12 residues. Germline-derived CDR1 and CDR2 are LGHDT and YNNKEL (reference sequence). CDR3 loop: CASSQTRTEQYF.

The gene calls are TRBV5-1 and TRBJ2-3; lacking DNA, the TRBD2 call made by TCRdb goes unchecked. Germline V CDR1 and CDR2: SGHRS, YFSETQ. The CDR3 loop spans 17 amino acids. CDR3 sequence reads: CASSLPPGLAGTDTQYF.

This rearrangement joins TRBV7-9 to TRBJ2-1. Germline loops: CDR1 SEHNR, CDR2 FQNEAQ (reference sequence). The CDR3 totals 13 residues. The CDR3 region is CASSLAQSNEQFF.

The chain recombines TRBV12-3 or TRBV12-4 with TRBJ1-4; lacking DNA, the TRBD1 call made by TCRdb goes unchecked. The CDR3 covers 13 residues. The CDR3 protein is CASSFKGNEKLFF.

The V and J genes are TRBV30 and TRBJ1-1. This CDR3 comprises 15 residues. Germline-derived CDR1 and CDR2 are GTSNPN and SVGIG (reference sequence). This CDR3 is CAWRRAEVMNTEAFF.

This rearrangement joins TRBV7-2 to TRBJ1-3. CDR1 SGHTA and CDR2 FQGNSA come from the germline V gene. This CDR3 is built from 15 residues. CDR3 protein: CASSLDSGGGNTIYF. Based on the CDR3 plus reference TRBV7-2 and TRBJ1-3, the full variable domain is GAGVSQSPSNKVTEKGKDVELRCDPISGHTALYWYRQSLGQGLEFLIYFQGNSAPDKSGLPSDRFSAERTGGSVSTLTIQRTQQEDSAVYLCASSLDSGGGNTIYFGEGSWLTVV.

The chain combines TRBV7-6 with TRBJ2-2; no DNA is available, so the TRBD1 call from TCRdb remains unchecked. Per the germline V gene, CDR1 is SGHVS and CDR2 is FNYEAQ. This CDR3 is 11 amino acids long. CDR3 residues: CASHPDGELFF.

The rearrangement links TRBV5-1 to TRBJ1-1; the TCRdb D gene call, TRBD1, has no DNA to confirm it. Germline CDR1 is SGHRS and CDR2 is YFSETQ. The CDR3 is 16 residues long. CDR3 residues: CASRYTGTGKHTEAFF.

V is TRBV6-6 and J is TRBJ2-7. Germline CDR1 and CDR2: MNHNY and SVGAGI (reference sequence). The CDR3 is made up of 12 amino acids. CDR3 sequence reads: CASSYLKNEQYF.

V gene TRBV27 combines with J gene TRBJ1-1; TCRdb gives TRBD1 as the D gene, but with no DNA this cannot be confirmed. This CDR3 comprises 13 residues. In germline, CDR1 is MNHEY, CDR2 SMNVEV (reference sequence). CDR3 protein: CASSLIPYTEAFF.